This TCR beta chain was sequenced in a study of T cells in Graves' hyperthyroidism and ophthalmopathy. Germline values: CDR1 SQVTM, CDR2 ANQGSEA. Trimming took 6 bases from V and 6 from J; bases not matched to a gene: 0. This CDR3 is 11 amino acids long. Amplified TCR beta CDR3 regions came from RNA transcripts. Researchers ran a first-round RT-PCR on the TCR CDR3 using the HTBI primer set. TCRdb called the multiplex PCR reads again in MiXCR, with one record for every CDR3 protein. The table has 660,000 or so distinct CDR3 sequences, 20% seen once; the top ten hold over 30%. This clonotype was counted a few times.

Sequencing was performed on blood. The TCR was taken from a man between 25 and 39 years old with Graves' ophthalmopathy. The genes are TRBV29-1 and TRBJ2-1; TRBD1 matches 9 bases. In DNA, the CDR3 is TGCAGCGTGGGACAGGGCAATGAGCAGTTCTTC. It yields the protein CSVGQGNEQFF.